This is a list of T cell receptor beta chains from one sample in a study of T-cell memory formation after mild COVID-19. TCRdb reanalysed the 5' RACE reads using MiXCR and keeps one entry per CDR3 protein. Here the sample spans about 620,000 distinct CDR3 sequences, 18% being singletons. Sequenced: PBMCs or a T cell subset sorted from them (not recorded which). The receptors originated from an adult woman who had mild COVID-19 (a few samples of this study predate the infection). Cell type and time point are not known. Each CDR3 is given with its conserved first and last residue.

j_gene: TRBJ2-5
v_gene: TRBV9
CDR3aa: CASDQRTYQETQYF

j_gene: TRBJ2-3
v_gene: TRBV20-1
CDR3aa: CSAIGQNTDTQYF

j_gene: TRBJ2-7
v_gene: TRBV5-5
CDR3aa: CASSFSGSYEQYF

j_gene: TRBJ2-1
v_gene: TRBV7-2
CDR3aa: CASSLFSSGARNEQFF

j_gene: TRBJ2-2
v_gene: TRBV7-2
CDR3aa: CASSFIAGVTNTGELFF

j_gene: TRBJ1-1
v_gene: TRBV9
CDR3aa: CASSARIQGGNTEAFF

j_gene: TRBJ2-2
v_gene: TRBV19
CDR3aa: CASSTTGINTGELFF

j_gene: TRBJ2-4
v_gene: TRBV5-6
CDR3aa: CASSIGGVPFNIQYF

j_gene: TRBJ2-7
v_gene: TRBV7-2
CDR3aa: CASSLGYRNYEQYF

j_gene: TRBJ1-1
v_gene: TRBV27
CDR3aa: CASSPSGQRNTEAFF

j_gene: TRBJ2-1
v_gene: TRBV15
CDR3aa: CATSRDDGGLNNEQFF

j_gene: TRBJ2-2
v_gene: TRBV15
CDR3aa: CATSRDPLAGELFF

j_gene: TRBJ1-1
v_gene: TRBV5-1
CDR3aa: CASSPQGYQDTEAFF

j_gene: TRBJ1-2
v_gene: TRBV11-3
CDR3aa: CASSRGQQYGYTF

j_gene: TRBJ2-5
v_gene: TRBV5-1
CDR3aa: CASSLGQGAFYQETQYF

j_gene: TRBJ1-4
v_gene: TRBV20-1
CDR3aa: CSARDPIHGDEKLFF

j_gene: TRBJ2-5
v_gene: TRBV7-8
CDR3aa: CASSLRHQETQYF

j_gene: TRBJ1-2
v_gene: TRBV10-3
CDR3aa: CAYSPGLLSNYGYTF

j_gene: TRBJ2-1
v_gene: TRBV5-1
CDR3aa: CASSLGDSVDEQFF

j_gene: TRBJ2-1
v_gene: TRBV12-3/TRBV12-4
CDR3aa: CASSQSRGRSDEQFF

j_gene: TRBJ1-1
v_gene: TRBV11-1
CDR3aa: CASSSGQVLNTEAFF

j_gene: TRBJ2-2
v_gene: TRBV3-1
CDR3aa: CASSQAGTAFSRGELFF

j_gene: TRBJ1-2
v_gene: TRBV29-1
CDR3aa: CSAREGNYGYTF

j_gene: TRBJ2-5
v_gene: TRBV20-1
CDR3aa: CSASSSLTETEETQYF

j_gene: TRBJ2-7
v_gene: TRBV7-2
CDR3aa: CASSPGTSGVYEQYF

j_gene: TRBJ2-3
v_gene: TRBV20-1
CDR3aa: CSASGVWRAAQYF

j_gene: TRBJ2-1
v_gene: TRBV7-9
CDR3aa: CASSWMVDNEQFF

j_gene: TRBJ2-3
v_gene: TRBV24-1
CDR3aa: CATSAGRDTQYF

j_gene: TRBJ2-1
v_gene: TRBV7-8
CDR3aa: CASTQSSGSNEQFF

j_gene: TRBJ1-5
v_gene: TRBV7-9
CDR3aa: CASTLWGQRGIYSNQPQHF

j_gene: TRBJ2-1
v_gene: TRBV15
CDR3aa: CATGENRHNEQFF

j_gene: TRBJ2-7
v_gene: TRBV7-2
CDR3aa: CASSPEGRIIGEEQYF

j_gene: TRBJ2-3
v_gene: TRBV30
CDR3aa: CAWSGRDTQYF

j_gene: TRBJ2-7
v_gene: TRBV29-1
CDR3aa: CSVEDWSGSGYEQYF

j_gene: TRBJ2-1
v_gene: TRBV7-9
CDR3aa: CASSYRDRGNNEQFF

j_gene: TRBJ2-3
v_gene: TRBV15
CDR3aa: CATSSDGRDTQYF

j_gene: TRBJ2-7
v_gene: TRBV5-1
CDR3aa: CASSSEDREWYEQYF

j_gene: TRBJ2-1
v_gene: TRBV19
CDR3aa: CASSIREGPEQFF

j_gene: TRBJ2-3
v_gene: TRBV18
CDR3aa: CASSPQGGGTDTQYF